One sample yielded the 14 T cell receptor beta chains listed below, sequenced in a study of T cell changes during pregnancy in multiple sclerosis. TCRdb's table, derived via immunoSEQ multiplex PCR, lists solely in-frame clones and lacks some. The data show some 64,000 clones, 92% seen once. The sample consisted of peripheral blood, taken in the first trimester of pregnancy. The receptors originated from a female donor with multiple sclerosis, enrolled in a pregnancy study.

The chain recombines TRBV14 with TRBJ2-7, with a tentative D call TRBD1 (6 bases). From germline, CDR1 is SGHDN and CDR2 FVKESK. The CDR3 spans 16 residues. Trimming removed 1 base from V and 9 bases from J, with 22 bases in between. DNA of the CDR3: TGTGCCAGCAGCCAAGGCCTGGTCAGGGGCCCCCTTGGGCAGTACTTC. It encodes CASSQGLVRGPLGQYF.

The gene calls are TRBV18 and TRBJ1-1; TRBD1 might be the D (5 bases). The CDR3 covers 15 residues. CDR1 is KGHSH, CDR2 LQKENI, per germline. The V and J ends lost 2 bases and 4 bases respectively, with 14 bases between them. CDR3 nucleotide sequence: TGTGCCAGCTCACCATTCCAGGGCGAAGGCACTGAAGCTTTCTTT. It translates to CASSPFQGEGTEAFF.

The V call is TRBV25-1, the J call TRBJ1-4; D perhaps matches TRBD1 (5 bases). Germline loops: CDR1 MGHDK, CDR2 SYGVNS. V gave up 3 bases and J gave up 2 bases, with 7 bases separating them. This CDR3 comprises 14 residues. CDR3 DNA: TGTGCCAGCAGTGAGGGGGGGACTAATGAAAAACTGTTTTTT. Protein: CASSEGGTNEKLFF.

V and J are TRBV5-1 and TRBJ1-1, with 8 nucleotides matching TRBD1. Germline V gives CDR1 SGHRS, CDR2 YFSETQ. This CDR3 comprises 15 residues. J lost 4 bases, V lost 2 bases, and 7 bases had no gene match. The CDR3: CASSLRTGPSTEAFF. CDR3 coding DNA: TGCGCCAGCAGCTTAAGGACAGGGCCCTCCACTGAAGCTTTCTTT.

This rearrangement joins TRBV7-2 to TRBJ2-2, with 9 bases identical to TRBD2. J lost 5 bases, V lost 2 bases, and 3 bases had no gene match. The length of the CDR3 is 15 residues. Germline V gene data show CDR1 as SGHTA and CDR2 as FQGNSA. As DNA, the CDR3 is TGTGCCAGCAGCTTACGGACTAGCGAGACCGGGGAGCTGTTTTTT. Translating it yields CASSLRTSETGELFF.

A word on this clone: One end of the junction does not line up with germline, which may come from a read error. The V call is TRBV7-7, the J call TRBJ2-1; weak D call: TRBD2 (6 bases). The germline V gene has CDR1 SSHAT and CDR2 FNYEAQ (reference sequence). This CDR3 is 15 amino acids long. This chain's CDR3 is CASSLGPGVYNEQFF. In nucleotides, the CDR3 is TGTGCTAGCAGCTTAGGACCGGGAGTTTACAATGAGCAGTTCTTC.

The chain uses TRBV6-5 and TRBJ1-1; D is unresolved. Trimming left V 6 bases short and J 7 bases short, with 15 bases between. The CDR3 is 13 residues long. CDR1 MNHEY and CDR2 SVGAGI come from the germline V gene. The CDR3 coding sequence is TGTGCCAGCAGCGAAGCGAACGGGAGTGAAGCTTTCTTT. Translating it yields CASSEANGSEAFF.

V is TRBV9 and J is TRBJ2-2; D may be TRBD2 (5 bases). Trimming took off 0 bases at V and 7 bases at J, with 13 bases between the two ends. Germline V lookup: CDR1 SGDLS, CDR2 YYNGEE. The CDR3 is 15 residues long. As DNA, the CDR3 is TGTGCCAGCAGCGTAGAAGCCCGGAGGTACGGGGAGCTGTTTTTT. It translates to CASSVEARRYGELFF.

The genes are TRBV6-5 and TRBJ2-7; D is perhaps TRBD1 (5 bases). The CDR3 covers 14 residues. Trimming stripped 5 bases from V and 3 bases from J, with 14 bases between. The germline V gene encodes CDR1 MNHEY and CDR2 SVGAGI. CDR3 amino acids: CASSTDSSYYEQYF. In DNA form, the CDR3 reads TGTGCCAGCAGTACCGACAGTTCTTACTACGAGCAGTACTTC.

J is TRBJ2-1 and V is TRBV5-6; 14 bases map to TRBD2. The V gene end was trimmed by 2 bases and the J gene end by 7 bases; junction bases not matched to a gene: 2. The CDR3 length is 15 residues. Germline V gives CDR1 SGHDT, CDR2 YYEEEE. The CDR3 DNA reads as TGTGCCAGCAGCTTAGGACTAGCGGGAGGTAATGAGCAGTTCTTC. Its protein is CASSLGLAGGNEQFF.

The gene calls are TRBV7-2 and TRBJ2-1, with D uncertain. CDR3 size: 13 residues. V dropped 3 bases and J dropped 1 base, with 4 bases sitting between them. Germline CDR1 SGHTA, CDR2 FQGNSA. The CDR3 sequence: CASSFYSYNEQFF. In DNA, the CDR3 is TGTGCCAGCAGCTTTTATTCCTACAATGAGCAGTTCTTC.

The chain joins TRBV2 to TRBJ2-1; the match to TRBD2 covers 7 bases. Germline V gives CDR1 SNHLY, CDR2 FYNNEI. J gave up 9 bases and V 6 bases, and 11 bases lay outside the gene matches. CDR3 length: 14 amino acids. The CDR3 loop is CASSGIRTSGEQFF. CDR3 DNA sequence: TGTGCCAGCAGCGGGATTCGGACTAGTGGTGAGCAGTTCTTC. The variable domain in full, with the rest retrieved from reference TRBV2 and TRBJ2-1, is EPEVTQTPSHQVTQMGQEVILRCVPISNHLYFYWYRQILGQKVEFLVSFYNNEISEKSEIFDDQFSVERPDGSNFTLKIRSTKLEDSAMYFCASSGIRTSGEQFFGPGTRLTVL.

The rearrangement uses TRBV7-9 and TRBJ1-3, with 11 bases identical to TRBD1. The V and J ends lost 5 bases and 0 bases, in that order; junction bases with no gene match: 3. CDR3 length equals 16 residues. Germline CDR1 SEHNR, CDR2 FQNEAQ (reference sequence). The CDR3 DNA follows: TGTGCCAGCAGCCGGGACAGGGGGATCTCTGGAAACACCATATATTTT. Encoded protein: CASSRDRGISGNTIYF. Complete variable domain (other parts from reference TRBV7-9 and TRBJ1-3): DTGVSQNPRHKITKRGQNVTFRCDPISEHNRLYWYRQTLGQGPEFLTYFQNEAQLEKSRLLSDRFSAERPKGSFSTLEIQRTEQGDSAMYLCASSRDRGISGNTIYFGEGSWLTVV.

The rearrangement joins TRBV7-7 to TRBJ2-5, with a tentative D call TRBD2 (5 bases). Germline lookup yields CDR1 SSHAT and CDR2 FNYEAQ (reference sequence). There are 13 residues in the CDR3. CDR3 nucleotides: TGTGCTAGCCGAGCGGCAGGCAAAGAGACCCAGTACTTC. It encodes CASRAAGKETQYF.